This T cell receptor (beta chain) emerged from a study of CD4+ T cells in melanoma. Broader study findings: CD8+ T cell, macrophage and B cell function reportedly correlated with neoantigen-specific CD4+ T cells.

Points on this clone: Its specificity is not known.

CDR3 length: 16 amino acids. V dropped 3 bases and J dropped 2 bases, with 15 bases sitting between them. CDR1 SEHNR and CDR2 FQNEAQ come from the germline V gene (reference sequence). Method: immunoSEQ multiplex PCR; TCRdb's copy keeps in-frame clones and lacks some. In the table there are around 130,000 clones, roughly 91% of which are singletons. V gene TRBV7-9 combines with J gene TRBJ2-3, with a weak D call TRBD1 (6 bases). The sequence came from a human donor with melanoma. CDR3 DNA sequence: TGTGCCAGCAGCTTCCCCAGGGGTTCTGTCACAGATACGCAGTATTTT. This codes for CASSFPRGSVTDTQYF.